The entry below gives a single T cell receptor beta chain sequence along with its context. Clones were sequenced by immunoSEQ multiplex PCR, and TCRdb holds only the in-frame ones, with some missing. The sample includes some 270,000 clones, more than 75% of them seen just once. These data are taken from a study of blood T cell repertoires in COVID-19. This sequence was found in a man aged 35-49 years with active or convalescent COVID-19. The source material was peripheral blood.

CDR3 loop: CASSRGQAGEKLFF. The CDR3 DNA reads as TGTGCCAGCAGCCGGGGACAGGCTGGGGAAAAACTGTTTTTT. The rearrangement joins TRBV9 to TRBJ1-4; 8 positions match TRBD1. This CDR3 has 14 residues. Germline CDR1 is SGDLS and CDR2 is YYNGEE. The V segment lost 4 bases and the J segment 8 bases; nucleotides outside the gene matches: 7.